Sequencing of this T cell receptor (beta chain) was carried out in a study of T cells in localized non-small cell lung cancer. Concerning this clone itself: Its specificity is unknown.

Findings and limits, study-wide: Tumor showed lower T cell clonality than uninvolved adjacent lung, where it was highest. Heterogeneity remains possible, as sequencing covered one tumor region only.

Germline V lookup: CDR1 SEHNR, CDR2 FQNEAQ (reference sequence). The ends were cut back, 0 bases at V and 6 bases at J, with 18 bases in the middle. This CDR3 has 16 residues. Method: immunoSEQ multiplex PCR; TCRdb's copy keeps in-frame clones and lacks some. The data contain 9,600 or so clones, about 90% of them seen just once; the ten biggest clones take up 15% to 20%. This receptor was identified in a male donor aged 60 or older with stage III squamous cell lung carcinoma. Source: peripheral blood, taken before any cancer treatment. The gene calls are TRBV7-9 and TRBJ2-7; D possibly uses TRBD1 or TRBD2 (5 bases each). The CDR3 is CASSLAVGVNWGEQYF. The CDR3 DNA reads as TGTGCCAGCAGCTTAGCGGTGGGGGTTAATTGGGGCGAGCAGTACTTC.